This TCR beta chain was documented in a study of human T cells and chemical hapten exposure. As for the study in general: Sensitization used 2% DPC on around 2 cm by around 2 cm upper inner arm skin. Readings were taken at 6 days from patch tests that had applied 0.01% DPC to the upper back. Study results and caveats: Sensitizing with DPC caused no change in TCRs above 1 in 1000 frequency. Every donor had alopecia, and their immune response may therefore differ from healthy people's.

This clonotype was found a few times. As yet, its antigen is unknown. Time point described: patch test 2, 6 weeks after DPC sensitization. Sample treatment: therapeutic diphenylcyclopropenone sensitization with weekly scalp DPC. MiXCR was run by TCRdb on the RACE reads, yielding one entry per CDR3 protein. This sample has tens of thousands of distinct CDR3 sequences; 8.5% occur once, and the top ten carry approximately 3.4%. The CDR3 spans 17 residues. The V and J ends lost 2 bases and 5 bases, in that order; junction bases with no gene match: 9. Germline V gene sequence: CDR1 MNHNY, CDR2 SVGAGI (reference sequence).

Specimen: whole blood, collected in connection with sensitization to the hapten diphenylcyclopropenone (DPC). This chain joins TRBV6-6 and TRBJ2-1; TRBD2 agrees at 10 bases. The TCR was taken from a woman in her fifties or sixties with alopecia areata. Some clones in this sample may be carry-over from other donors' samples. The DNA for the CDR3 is TGTGCCAGCAGTTACCCTACCGGGACTAGCGCCAACAATGAGCAGTTCTTC. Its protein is CASSYPTGTSANNEQFF.